Listed below are T cell receptor beta chains from one sample, sequenced in a study of T cell responses to AZD1222 COVID-19 vaccine. Some clones are missing from TCRdb's copy, which holds only in-frame ones; the method was immunoSEQ multiplex PCR. The table includes approximately 210,000 clones, roughly 94% detected once. The specimen comprised peripheral blood, sampled 28 days after the second dose of the MenACWY control vaccine. The source is an adult who received the MenACWY meningococcal vaccine as a control. Each CDR3 is given with its conserved first and last residue. The order of the fields is J gene, V gene, CDR3 protein.

TRBJ1-5	TRBV28	CASSPRGTLKLQHF
TRBJ1-2	TRBV27	CASRGTGTGLYGYTF
TRBJ1-6	TRBV4-2	CASSQLEGESAPLHF
TRBJ1-5	TRBV3-1/TRBV3-2	CASSLGTGGSNSNQPQHF
TRBJ1-2	TRBV7-2	CASRRDKNYGYTF
TRBJ2-1	TRBV20-1	CSARLPEQFF
TRBJ2-7	TRBV28	CASQGSYEQYF
TRBJ1-4	TRBV19	CASSFHSPGANEKLFF
TRBJ1-4	TRBV20-1	CSARGQEKLFF
TRBJ1-1	TRBV7-8	CASSFVPENTEAFF
TRBJ1-5	TRBV27	CASSNRDTPPLYSQHF
TRBJ2-7	TRBV19	CASSPGLAGAYEQYF
TRBJ2-2	TRBV6-4	CASRLNPGPNTGELFF
TRBJ2-7	TRBV20-1	CSASSGGGSYEQYF
TRBJ1-2	TRBV19	CASSIGSDYGYTF
TRBJ1-3	TRBV9	CASSIPPGDGTGNTIYF
TRBJ1-6	TRBV7-2	CASSFAPGAGSSPLHF
TRBJ2-3	TRBV14	CASSRRPPGPGGNTDTQYF
TRBJ2-6	TRBV5-1	CASSLGASGANVLTF
TRBJ1-2	TRBV6-2/TRBV6-3	CASSYQAYGYTF
TRBJ2-2	TRBV4-1	CASSQGLDTGELFF
TRBJ1-5	TRBV23-1	CASSQSDHRVMDQPQHF
TRBJ1-2	TRBV5-6	CASSLDRVYGYTF
TRBJ1-1	TRBV27	CASSPSRGAEAFF
TRBJ1-6	TRBV2	CASSRDRGRNSPLHF
TRBJ2-5	TRBV6-1	CASSERRQGETQYF
TRBJ2-7	TRBV7-2	CASSLAGEQYF
TRBJ2-3	TRBV15	CATSRGVVGERTDTQYF
TRBJ1-2	TRBV7-3	CASSPAAGGGYTF
TRBJ1-3	TRBV25-1	CASSQSKSGNTIYF
TRBJ2-5	TRBV7-2	CASSARRVAGGQETQYF
TRBJ1-1	TRBV5-1	CASSSDSLNTEAFF
TRBJ2-2	TRBV27	CASRRGDGTGELFF
TRBJ2-5	TRBV5-1	CASSLMGDREETQYF
TRBJ1-4	TRBV7-6	CASSWGTSTNEKLFF
TRBJ2-3	TRBV7-9	CASSPPGHPTDTQYF
TRBJ2-3	TRBV9	CASSVQREGGTDTQYF
TRBJ1-2	TRBV7-9	CASSPDYRQVQSGYTF
TRBJ1-5	TRBV2	CASSVDSGNQPQHF
TRBJ2-7	TRBV30	CAGDRANYEQYF
TRBJ2-3	TRBV9	CASSVGAQPSTDTQYF
TRBJ2-3	TRBV15	CATGQSTDTQYF
TRBJ1-5	TRBV6-1	CASSERRQPYQPQHF
TRBJ1-1	TRBV6-5	CASSRQGTNTEAFF
TRBJ1-5	TRBV28	CASSLWPGLGNQPQHF